This T cell receptor (beta chain) is from a study of blood T cell repertoires in COVID-19. Study in general: The United States, Italy and Spain supplied acute and convalescent COVID-19 samples. The cDNA or gDNA used as material had been derived from T cells, B-cell-depleted T cells, or PBMCs.

Cohort placement rested on clinical history that participants reported themselves. Original handling: Amplified reference gene primers provided the basis for estimating nucleated cell counts. TCRdb's table, derived via immunoSEQ multiplex PCR, lists solely in-frame clones and lacks some. Clone size and V and J calls were adopted from that table, with D and trimming inferred from the DNA. The table shows under 200,000 clones, with around 89% occurring only once. With 2 bases clipped from V and 9 bases from J, the junction kept 5 bases outside the gene matches. Germline loops: CDR1 MNHNS, CDR2 SASEGT. This CDR3 is built from 14 residues.

This TCR was recovered from a woman in her late teens or twenties who had recovered from COVID-19. Material: PBMCs or T cells enriched from blood (not recorded which). The rearrangement links TRBV6-1 to TRBJ1-4, with 8 nucleotides matching TRBD1. The CDR3 bases are TGTGCCAGCAGTGAACAGGGGGCGCTTAAAAAACTGTTTTTT. Translated: CASSEQGALKKLFF.